These T cell receptor beta chains were read from a single sample in a study of CD8+ T cells in alopecia areata. Assay: immunoSEQ multiplex PCR; the TCRdb copy retains only in-frame clones and omits some. The repertoire has hundreds of thousands of clones, about 62% of them found once; the top ten carry around 1.8%. The source was CD4+ T cells sorted from blood, collected at week 24, from a patient treated with tofacitinib. The receptors were sampled from a human donor with alopecia areata. The CDR3 runs from the conserved cysteine through the conserved F or W. The D gene is left open where the match is weak. Only part of the rows carry a size: once, few, many, or a class if the clone is expanded.

v_gene	abundance	d_gene	j_gene	CDR3nt	CDR3aa
TRBV5-1	-	TRBD1	TRBJ1-2	TGCGCCAGCAGCGGGGGAGACAGGGTGGCAGCTGGCTACACCTTC	CASSGGDRVAAGYTF
TRBV28	few	-	TRBJ1-2	TGTGCCAGCAGTTTAGCCGTGGCGGGGGCGGACTATGGCTACACCTTC	CASSLAVAGADYGYTF
TRBV29-1	-	-	TRBJ2-2	TGCAGCGTTCGAGGGAAGAACGGGGAGCTGTTTTTT	CSVRGKNGELFF
TRBV4-1	once	-	TRBJ1-4	TGCGCCAGCAGAACTCCCGGGAGGGCGGCTAATGAAAAACTGTTTTTT	CASRTPGRAANEKLFF
TRBV2	few	-	TRBJ2-1	TGTGCCAACCGGGACACAGCTTACAATGAGCAGTTCTTC	CANRDTAYNEQFF
TRBV7-2	-	-	TRBJ2-2	TGTGCCAGCAGCTTAGCAGGGGAGGTAGCCGGGGAGCTGTTTTTT	CASSLAGEVAGELFF
TRBV27	-	-	TRBJ1-6	TGTGCCAGCAGGGGCTACAGAGATCTCCAATCACCCCTCCACTTT	CASRGYRDLQSPLHF
TRBV29-1	-	-	TRBJ2-5	TGCAGCGTTCGCAGGGTCGGGGAGACCCAGTACTTC	CSVRRVGETQYF
TRBV4-3	-	-	TRBJ1-6	TGCGCCAGCAGCCAAGAAGCTGAGGAGCATTCACCCCTCCACTTT	CASSQEAEEHSPLHF
TRBV6-1	-	-	TRBJ1-5	TGTGCCAGCAGTGAAAATCGGGGGCAGCCCCAGCATTTT	CASSENRGQPQHF
TRBV29-1	few	-	TRBJ1-3	TGCAGCGCTGAGTTTTTTACTGGAAACACCATATATTTT	CSAEFFTGNTIYF
TRBV6-1	once	-	TRBJ1-1	TGTGCCAGCAGTCAAGGGGGGATCACTGAAGCTTTCTTT	CASSQGGITEAFF
TRBV6-5	-	TRBD2	TRBJ2-1	TGTGCCAGCAGTTACACCCCGGGGGGGCGGGGAAGTGAGCAGTTCTTC	CASSYTPGGRGSEQFF
TRBV2	few	-	TRBJ1-1	TGTGCCAACACAAAACGAGAGAACACTGAAGCTTTCTTT	CANTKRENTEAFF
TRBV19	few	TRBD1	TRBJ2-1	TGTGCCAGTAGTATAGGGGGCAGGGGGCGCGTGGATGAGCAGTTCTTC	CASSIGGRGRVDEQFF
TRBV7-9	-	-	TRBJ1-2	TGTGCCAGCAGCCCCCTACAGGGAAAGGGCTATGGCTACACCTTC	CASSPLQGKGYGYTF
TRBV7-2	-	TRBD2	TRBJ2-1	TGTGCCAGCAGCTTCAGACTAGCGGGGATCTACAATGAGCAGTTCTTC	CASSFRLAGIYNEQFF
TRBV28	once	-	TRBJ1-2	TGTGCCAGCAGTACCCGTCCCGACAGTAACTATGGCTACACCTTC	CASSTRPDSNYGYTF
TRBV7-2	-	-	TRBJ2-7	TGTGCCAGCGACCCGGGATCTCGGGATTACGAGCAGTACTTC	CASDPGSRDYEQYF
TRBV2	-	TRBD2	TRBJ2-3	TGTGCCAGCAGTGGATCGGGGGGGACAGATACGCAGTATTTT	CASSGSGGTDTQYF
TRBV28	few	-	TRBJ1-2	TGTGCCAGCACCCCAGGGAGAGGAGGCTACACCTTC	CASTPGRGGYTF
TRBV10-3	-	-	TRBJ2-5	TGTGCCATCAGTGAGTCCGGGCCAGAGACGGAGACCCAGTACTTC	CAISESGPETETQYF
TRBV5-6	-	-	TRBJ1-6	TGTGCCAGCAGCTCAGGGACGGGGAGGATAACACCCCTCCACTTT	CASSSGTGRITPLHF
TRBV19	-	-	TRBJ2-5	TGTGCCAGTAGTATAGTGGGAAAGGGAGAGACCCAGTACTTC	CASSIVGKGETQYF
TRBV9	-	TRBD2	TRBJ2-5	TGTGCCAGCAGCGTAACCGGGACTAGCGGGGGGGCAGAGACCCAGTACTTC	CASSVTGTSGGAETQYF
TRBV27	-	-	TRBJ2-7	TGTGCCAGCAGTTTTAGACAGCCTTACGAGCAGTACTTC	CASSFRQPYEQYF
TRBV28	-	TRBD2	TRBJ2-7	TGTGCCAGCAGTTCTTATGGATGGGGGGGAGACACCTACGAGCAGTACTTC	CASSSYGWGGDTYEQYF
TRBV30	few	-	TRBJ1-2	TGTGCCAGGACAAATGTCTATGGCTACACCTTC	CARTNVYGYTF
TRBV27	-	-	TRBJ1-5	TGTGCCAGCAGTTCCAAACAGGGAAGCAATCAGCCCCAGCATTTT	CASSSKQGSNQPQHF
TRBV7-2	-	-	TRBJ2-7	TGTGCCAGCAGCGTGGACAGATACGAGCAGTACTTC	CASSVDRYEQYF
TRBV7-9	-	-	TRBJ2-5	TGTGCCAGCAGCTTAATCCAAGAGACCCAGTACTTC	CASSLIQETQYF
TRBV29-1	-	TRBD2	TRBJ2-7	TGCAGCGGGACTAGCGGAACCTACGAGCAGTACTTC	CSGTSGTYEQYF